This entry features one T cell receptor (beta chain) sequence. A sample-barcoded 5' primer and a J-beta primer mix were used in a second PCR of roughly 7 to 11 cycles. TCRdb fed the 5' RACE reads into MiXCR, producing one record per CDR3 protein. Among 1.5 million to 2 million distinct CDR3 sequences listed, under 30% were seen once. The entry originates in a study of blood T cells in healthy people across ages. The ends were cut back, 2 bases at V and 2 bases at J, with 14 bases in the middle. The CDR3 runs 16 residues. Germline CDR1 and CDR2: MNHEY and SMNVEV (reference sequence). The genes are TRBV27 and TRBJ2-3, with D possibly called TRBD1 or TRBD2 (6 bases each). The source material was blood. The clonotype comes from a woman aged 25 to 39 in good health. CDR3 nucleotides: TGTGCCAGCAGTTTACGAGCCGGGGGCTACACAGATACGCAGTATTTT. Protein sequence: CASSLRAGGYTDTQYF.